The 18 T cell receptor beta chains below were found in one sample sequenced in a study of cytomegalovirus exposure and HLA in healthy donors. The PCR was carried out with 60 Vbeta primers and 13 Jbeta primers. The data were produced by immunoSEQ multiplex PCR, yet TCRdb's version contains in-frame clones alone and is incomplete. The sample yields some 190,000 clones, roughly three quarters seen once. Sequencing was done on a sample of PBMCs. The source is a woman under 40 in good health and CMV-seropositive.

This chain uses TRBV30 with TRBJ1-4; a possible D gene is TRBD1 (5 bases). CDR1 is GTSNPN and CDR2 is SVGIG in the germline V gene (reference sequence). This CDR3 has 15 amino acids. Trimming took 0 bases from V and 1 from J, leaving 9 bases between them. The CDR3 DNA follows: TGTGCCTGGAGTGTAAACGGGGGAACTAATGAAAAACTGTTTTTT. It yields the protein CAWSVNGGTNEKLFF.

This rearrangement joins TRBV28 to TRBJ2-5; possible D gene TRBD1, 5 bases. The J call is in doubt because the DNA end fits TRBJ2-7 better. The CDR3 consists of 13 residues. Germline CDR1 reads MDHEN; CDR2 reads SYDVKM. The CDR3, as DNA: TGTGCCAGCAGTCCAGGGTCCCCCTACGAGCAGTACTTC. Its protein product is CASSPGSPYEQYF.

This clone was recorded a few times. This chain connects TRBV28 to TRBJ1-3, with D tentatively TRBD1 (6 bases). Deletions cut 6 bases from V and 3 bases from J, with 15 bases between. Germline lookup yields CDR1 MDHEN and CDR2 SYDVKM. The CDR3 sequence is 15 residues long. CDR3 region: CASRVQGTLGNTIYF. CDR3 coding DNA: TGTGCCAGCAGGGTACAGGGTACCCTTGGAAACACCATATATTTT.

The genes are TRBV29-1 and TRBJ2-2, with 8 bases aligning to TRBD1. The CDR3 length is 12 residues. V lost 7 bases, J lost 6 bases, and 4 bases stayed unmatched. Germline values: CDR1 SQVTM, CDR2 ANQGSEA. For the CDR3, the DNA is TGCAGCGCCCAGACAGGGGCCGGGGAGCTGTTTTTT. Protein: CSAQTGAGELFF.

There are a few counts of this clone. The chain uses TRBV2 and TRBJ1-1, with 7 bases that match TRBD1. J gave up 9 bases and V 1 base, and 8 bases lay outside the gene matches. Germline assignment: CDR1 SNHLY and CDR2 FYNNEI. The CDR3 sequence is 14 residues long. The CDR3 is CASSEGQGERQAFF. The DNA of the CDR3 is TGTGCCAGCAGTGAAGGGCAGGGGGAAAGGCAAGCTTTCTTT.

V is TRBV2 and J is TRBJ1-1; D is unresolved. CDR3 length: 14 amino acids. V was clipped by 0 bases and J by 5 bases, with 10 bases between them. CDR1 and CDR2 (germline): SNHLY, FYNNEI. The CDR3 sequence: CASSEAARNTEAFF. CDR3 DNA sequence: TGTGCCAGCAGTGAAGCGGCGAGGAATACTGAAGCTTTCTTT.

The gene calls are TRBV29-1 and TRBJ2-7; 8 bases are shared with TRBD1. Unmatched junction bases numbered 4, after V lost 6 bases and J lost 6 bases. Germline-derived CDR1 and CDR2 are SQVTM and ANQGSEA. CDR3 size: 11 residues. The CDR3 DNA follows: TGCAGCGTGCGGACAGGGATCGAGCAGTACTTC. It translates to CSVRTGIEQYF.

A single count supports this clone. This chain joins TRBV6-1 and TRBJ1-2; tentatively, D is TRBD1 (5 bases). Germline CDR1 and CDR2: MNHNS and SASEGT. V was shortened by 6 bases and J by 7 bases, with 12 bases between the two germline ends. The CDR3 totals 12 residues. The CDR3 DNA reads as TGTGCCAGCAGGGCAGGGTTGTCTGGCTACACCTTC. It codes for CASRAGLSGYTF.

The rearrangement uses TRBV19 and TRBJ1-2; 7 nucleotides agree with TRBD1. CDR1 LNHDA and CDR2 SQIVND come from the germline V gene (reference sequence). This CDR3 spans 15 amino acids. Losses at the gene ends were 6 bases for V and 4 bases for J; bases not matched to a gene: 11. This chain's CDR3 is CASRAGTANLYGYTF. Here the CDR3 DNA reads TGTGCCAGTAGAGCCGGGACAGCGAACCTCTATGGCTACACCTTC.

The V call is TRBV4-2, the J call TRBJ1-3; D is possibly TRBD1 (5 bases). V was clipped by 5 bases and J by 1 base, with 18 bases between them. Per the germline V gene, CDR1 is LGHNA and CDR2 is YNFKEQ. CDR3 size: 17 residues. The CDR3, as DNA: TGTGCCAGCAGCGATCTCGGGGGGGGTGATTCTGGAAACACCATATATTTT. It encodes CASSDLGGGDSGNTIYF.

The genes are TRBV7-2 and TRBJ1-1; D remains ambiguous. V was cut by 6 bases and J by 8 bases, with 19 bases left in between. CDR3 length: 14 amino acids. Germline V lookup: CDR1 SGHTA, CDR2 FQGNSA. CDR3 sequence reads: CASRSPTGPAEAFF. The DNA of the CDR3 is TGTGCCAGCAGATCTCCGACTGGCCCCGCAGAAGCTTTCTTT.

In its sample, this clone was seen a few times. V usage is TRBV28 and J usage is TRBJ1-4; TRBD1 matches at 7 bases. V shed 3 bases, J shed 8 bases, and the junction held 6 bases outside the gene matches. Germline assignment: CDR1 MDHEN and CDR2 SYDVKM. The CDR3 is 14 amino acids. CDR3 DNA: TGTGCCAGCAGTTTTCAGGGGGAAATGGAAAAACTGTTTTTT. Encoded protein: CASSFQGEMEKLFF.

CDR3 loop: CASTRGSEEGYTF. The CDR3 DNA is TGTGCCAGCACCCGCGGAAGTGAGGAGGGCTACACCTTC. The chain carries TRBV4-2 and TRBJ1-2; unclear D gene. The CDR3 length is 13 residues. V gave up 7 bases and J gave up 8 bases, with 17 bases separating them. The germline CDR1 and CDR2 sequences are LGHNA and YNFKEQ.

The chain recombines TRBV30 with TRBJ1-2, with a tentative D call TRBD1 (5 bases). The CDR3 length is 12 residues. Germline values: CDR1 GTSNPN, CDR2 SVGIG (reference sequence). V was clipped by 5 bases and J by 5 bases, with 12 bases between them. The CDR3 coding sequence is TGTGCCTGGGCCCCCAGGGCTTATGGCTACACCTTC. Translation gives CAWAPRAYGYTF. The variable domain in full, completed from reference TRBV30 and TRBJ1-2, reads SQTIHQWPATLVQPVGSPLSLECTVEGTSNPNLYWYRQAAGRGLQLLFYSVGIGQISSEVPQNLSASRPQDRQFILSSKKLLLSDSGFYLCAWAPRAYGYTFGSGTRLTVV.

V usage is TRBV19 and J usage is TRBJ2-7; D might be TRBD2 (6 bases). The V gene lost 5 bases and the J gene lost 9 bases, with 23 bases spanning the gap. The germline gives CDR1 LNHDA, CDR2 SQIVND (reference sequence). The CDR3 sequence is 15 residues long. The CDR3 region is CASSPTGAGQEGQYF. CDR3 bases: TGTGCCAGTAGTCCAACCGGGGCCGGCCAGGAGGGGCAGTACTTC.

This rearrangement joins TRBV5-4 to TRBJ1-3; 7 bases match TRBD1. This CDR3 is 15 amino acids long. The V segment lost 3 bases and the J segment 4 bases; nucleotides outside the gene matches: 7. Germline V gene lookup returns CDR1 SGHNT and CDR2 YYREEE (reference sequence). CDR3 residues: CASSSRQGGGNTIYF. For the CDR3, the DNA is TGTGCCAGCAGCTCGAGACAGGGTGGAGGAAACACCATATATTTT.

This chain joins TRBV7-2 and TRBJ1-5; D is perhaps TRBD1 (6 bases). The CDR3 is made up of 15 amino acids. V lost 5 bases to trimming and J lost 0 bases, with 11 bases between them. Germline values: CDR1 SGHTA, CDR2 FQGNSA. The CDR3, as DNA: TGTGCCAGCAGCCAAACAGGGTATAGCAATCAGCCCCAGCATTTT. Amino acids: CASSQTGYSNQPQHF.

The chain uses TRBV18 and TRBJ2-7, with 10 nucleotides matching TRBD1. CDR1 and CDR2 (germline): KGHSH, LQKENI. V shed 6 bases, J shed 0 bases, and the junction held 5 bases outside the gene matches. This CDR3 comprises 15 residues. DNA for the CDR3: TGTGCCAGCTCCCAGGGACAGGGGAGCTCCTACGAGCAGTACTTC. Protein product: CASSQGQGSSYEQYF.